The 2 T cell receptor beta chains below were found in one sample sequenced in a study of regulatory T cells in long-lasting Graves disease. Combining iRepertoire HTBI primers with Arm-PCR of CDR3 regions, the authors built TCR beta libraries. TCRdb reprocessed the multiplex PCR reads via MiXCR and lists one record per CDR3 protein. The table records hundreds of thousands of distinct CDR3 sequences, about 13% of them present only once. The time point: newly diagnosed GD, antithyroid drugs for less than 3 months. Scientists built the TCR library using RNA that was extracted from PBMCs. These same records also appear under a second study, on T cells in Graves' hyperthyroidism and ophthalmopathy.

Sequencing used peripheral blood mononuclear cells (PBMCs), obtained at new diagnosis, from a patient treated with antithyroid drugs. Source of these receptors: a man aged 30-40 years with Graves disease.

The sample holds many counts of this clonotype. The J gene is TRBJ2-3, the V gene TRBV10-3; the D gene is possibly TRBD1 (6 bases). The CDR3 is 13 residues long. The V gene lost 6 bases and the J gene lost 6 bases, with 13 bases spanning the gap. Germline V gene data show CDR1 as ENHRY and CDR2 as SYGVKD. This CDR3 is CAIRGNRADTQYF. The CDR3 DNA reads as TGTGCCATCAGGGGTAACAGGGCGGATACGCAGTATTTT.

This clonotype has only a few counts. The germline gene is not matched at one end of the junction; a read error may be the cause. The rearrangement joins TRBV20-1 to TRBJ1-2, with 12 bases identical to TRBD1. This CDR3 is 14 amino acids long. CDR1 is DFQATT, CDR2 SNEGSKA, per germline (reference sequence). The chain's CDR3 is CSASPGQGAYGYAF. The CDR3 bases are TGCAGTGCTAGTCCGGGACAGGGGGCCTATGGCTACGCCTTC.